The 11 T cell receptor beta chains presented below share a single source sample, sequenced in a study of lymphopenia after photon versus proton radiotherapy. Some clones are missing from TCRdb's copy, which holds only in-frame ones; the method was immunoSEQ multiplex PCR. The table has roughly 150,000 clones, more than 85% seen once. The sample in question was peripheral blood, obtained from a patient treated with photon-based radiotherapy. These receptors were collected from a man aged 50 or older with gastric cancer.

The V gene is TRBV29-1, the J gene TRBJ2-5; D is perhaps TRBD2 (6 bases). The CDR3 has 14 residues. With 8 bases removed from V and 5 bases from J, the gap between germline ends came to 21 bases. Germline V gene data show CDR1 as SQVTM and CDR2 as ANQGSEA. The CDR3 protein is CSTISGASLETQYF. The CDR3 region has the DNA TGCAGCACCATATCGGGAGCTAGCTTGGAGACCCAGTACTTC.

This rearrangement joins TRBV6-4 to TRBJ1-2, with 11 positions matching TRBD1. Germline lookup yields CDR1 MRHNA and CDR2 SNTAGT. The CDR3 length is 15 residues. Trimming at V came to 5 bases and at J to 2 bases, leaving 4 bases not matched to a gene. DNA of the CDR3: TGTGCCAGCAGTCCAGGGACAGGGGGGAACTATGGCTACACCTTC. It encodes CASSPGTGGNYGYTF.

The gene calls are TRBV25-1 and TRBJ1-4; 9 bases map to TRBD1. CDR1 is MGHDK and CDR2 is SYGVNS in the germline V gene. The V segment lost 9 bases and the J segment 7 bases; nucleotides outside the gene matches: 12. This CDR3 contains 15 residues. The CDR3 DNA reads as TGTGCCAGTCAAGTACGGACAGGGGCTCGTGAAAAACTGTTTTTT. It translates to CASQVRTGAREKLFF.

The rearrangement joins TRBV18 to TRBJ2-5; no definite D call. Germline V gene data show CDR1 as KGHSH and CDR2 as LQKENI. V was shortened by 4 bases and J by 2 bases, with 5 bases between the two germline ends. The CDR3 has 12 amino acids. The CDR3 DNA sequence: TGTGCCAGCTCACGGGGACAAGAGACCCAGTACTTC. Protein product: CASSRGQETQYF.

The V gene is TRBV7-6, the J gene TRBJ2-7; TRBD2 matches at 15 bases. V lost 5 bases and J lost 7; bases outside the gene matches: 9. Germline CDR1 and CDR2: SGHVS and FNYEAQ. The CDR3 loop spans 16 amino acids. The CDR3 reads CASSPKGLAGGGEQYF. DNA for the CDR3: TGTGCCAGCAGCCCAAAGGGACTAGCGGGAGGTGGAGAGCAGTACTTC.

V gene TRBV4-3 combines with J gene TRBJ2-7; D is undetermined. Trimming removed 1 base at V and 4 bases at J, with 11 bases between. Per germline, CDR1 LGHNA and CDR2 YSLEER. The CDR3 covers 14 residues. The chain's CDR3 is CASSQAVGTYEQYF. The CDR3 DNA reads TGCGCCAGCAGCCAAGCAGTCGGAACTTACGAGCAGTACTTC.

This rearrangement joins TRBV27 to TRBJ2-1; no clear D. Germline CDR1 and CDR2: MNHEY and SMNVEV (reference sequence). V was shortened by 3 bases and J by 4 bases, with 13 bases between the two germline ends. This CDR3 comprises 15 residues. The CDR3 region has the DNA TGTGCCAGCAGTTTTAAATCGCCCCAATACAATGAGCAGTTCTTC. It is translated as CASSFKSPQYNEQFF.

This chain connects TRBV7-8 to TRBJ1-2; tentative D call: TRBD1 (5 bases). This CDR3 region has 16 residues. Trimming took off 2 bases at V and 3 bases at J, with 16 bases between the two ends. Germline-derived CDR1 and CDR2 are SGHVS and FQNEAQ. CDR3 in DNA: TGTGCCAGCAGCTTATTTAAGGGGTCGACCGACTATGGCTACACCTTC. Translated, it gives CASSLFKGSTDYGYTF.

The genes are TRBV6-5 and TRBJ1-2; 8 bases are a match to TRBD1. Germline CDR1 MNHEY, CDR2 SVGAGI. The CDR3 runs to 15 residues. J was trimmed by 8 bases and V by 3 bases; bases with no gene match: 11. In nucleotides, the CDR3 is TGTGCCAGCAGTTATACGGGACAGGCCAATGGAGGCTACACCTTC. Protein: CASSYTGQANGGYTF.

The chain combines TRBV27 with TRBJ2-7; a possible D gene is TRBD1 (5 bases). CDR3 size: 12 residues. In germline, CDR1 is MNHEY, CDR2 SMNVEV (reference sequence). V dropped 8 bases and J dropped 2 bases, with 10 bases sitting between them. CDR3 in DNA: TGTGCCAGCGGACAACAAACCTACGAGCAGTACTTC. Its protein product is CASGQQTYEQYF.

The V gene is TRBV19, the J gene TRBJ1-1, with D tentatively TRBD1 (6 bases). The CDR3 spans 14 residues. CDR1 LNHDA and CDR2 SQIVND come from the germline V gene (reference sequence). V was cut by 6 bases and J by 0 bases, with 11 bases left in between. The CDR3 nucleotides are TGTGCCAGTAGGGTCGACAGGTTGAACACTGAAGCTTTCTTT. Its translation: CASRVDRLNTEAFF. The complete variable domain, with remaining parts taken from reference TRBV19 and TRBJ1-1, reads DGGITQSPKYLFRKEGQNVTLSCEQNLNHDAMYWYRQDPGQGLRLIYYSQIVNDFQKGDIAEGYSVSREKKESFPLTVTSAQKNPTAFYLCASRVDRLNTEAFFGQGTRLTVV.